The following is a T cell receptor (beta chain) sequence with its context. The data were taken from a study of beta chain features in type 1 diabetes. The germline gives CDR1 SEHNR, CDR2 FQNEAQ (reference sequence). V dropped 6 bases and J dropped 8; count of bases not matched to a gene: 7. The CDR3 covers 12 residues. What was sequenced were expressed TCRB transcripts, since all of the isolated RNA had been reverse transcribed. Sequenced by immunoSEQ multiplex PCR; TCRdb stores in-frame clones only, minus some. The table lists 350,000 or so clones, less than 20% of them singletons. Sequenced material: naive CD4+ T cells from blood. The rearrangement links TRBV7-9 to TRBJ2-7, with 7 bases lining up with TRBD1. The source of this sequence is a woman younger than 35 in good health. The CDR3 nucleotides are TGTGCCAGCAGTTCCACGACAGGGCAGCAGTACTTC. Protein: CASSSTTGQQYF.